This T cell receptor (beta chain) derives from a study of cytomegalovirus exposure and HLA in healthy donors. Whole-study results and caveats: Researchers reported that a few CMV-associated chains were confirmed in vitro as CMV antigen-specific. With high specificity and sensitivity, the classifier reportedly diagnosed cytomegalovirus status. For most TCR sequences rarity was the rule, although some public TCRs occurred in many donors. The study designated 150 to 200 TCR beta chains cytomegalovirus-associated.

This CDR3 has 13 amino acids. The germline gives CDR1 SGHRS, CDR2 YFSETQ. V lost 1 base and J lost 4, with 9 bases in between. This clone was counted between two and nine times. Its cognate antigen is unknown. Repertoires were generated with immunoSEQ multiplex PCR, while TCRdb's copy carries only in-frame clones and drops some. The repertoire holds about 130,000 clones, with more than 80% as singletons. The sequence was collected from a young woman in good health and CMV-seropositive. Sequencing was done on a sample of PBMCs. The genes are TRBV5-1 and TRBJ2-7; unclear D gene. The CDR3 spells CASSLLYGYEQYF. The CDR3 bases are TGCGCCAGCAGCTTGTTATACGGGTACGAGCAGTACTTC.